What follows are 22 T cell receptor beta chains derived from one specimen sequenced in a study of T cell responses to AZD1222 COVID-19 vaccine. Generated by immunoSEQ multiplex PCR, the TCRdb table keeps only in-frame clones and is missing some. The data hold roughly 99,000 clones, with 70% to 90% observed a single time. Sample: peripheral blood, taken 28 days after the second AZD1222 dose. These receptors originate from an adult who received the AZD1222 COVID-19 vaccine.

V usage is TRBV20-1 and J usage is TRBJ2-7, with D unresolved. There are 13 residues in the CDR3. Trimming took 3 bases from V and 1 from J, leaving 10 bases between them. Germline V lookup: CDR1 DFQATT, CDR2 SNEGSKA (reference sequence). In nucleotides, the CDR3 is TGCAGTGCTAGTGACGGCAATTCCTACGAGCAGTACTTC. As protein: CSASDGNSYEQYF.

The J gene is TRBJ2-2, the V gene TRBV18; D is unclear. CDR3 length equals 14 residues. With 8 bases removed from V and 0 bases from J, the gap between germline ends came to 10 bases. Germline V gene sequence: CDR1 KGHSH, CDR2 LQKENI. The CDR3 here is CASPAATNTGELFF. The CDR3 nucleotides read TGTGCCAGCCCAGCCGCGACGAACACCGGGGAGCTGTTTTTT.

The chain carries TRBV27 and TRBJ1-6, with D possibly matching TRBD1 (5 bases). CDR1 is MNHEY and CDR2 is SMNVEV in the germline V gene (reference sequence). The V gene lost 7 bases and the J gene lost 2 bases, with 15 bases spanning the gap. CDR3 size: 16 residues. DNA for the CDR3: TGTGCCAGCACTAGCGAGAAGGGGCCCTATAATTCACCCCTCCACTTT. This codes for CASTSEKGPYNSPLHF.

The rearrangement joins TRBV4-3 to TRBJ1-4, with unresolved D. Germline CDR1 reads LGHNA; CDR2 reads YSLEER. The CDR3 is made up of 15 amino acids. The V end was cut by 4 bases, the J end by 4 bases, with 13 bases between. The CDR3 loop is CASSRNRDNNEKLFF. CDR3 nucleotides: TGCGCCAGCAGCCGAAACAGAGACAATAATGAAAAACTGTTTTTT.

V and J are TRBV27 and TRBJ1-5; no clear D. The V gene lost 6 bases and the J gene lost 4 bases, with 13 bases spanning the gap. CDR3 length equals 14 residues. The V gene's germline CDR1 is MNHEY and CDR2 SMNVEV (reference sequence). CDR3 coding DNA: TGTGCCAGCAGCACTACTGACTATAATCAGCCCCAGCATTTT. It is translated as CASSTTDYNQPQHF.

V gene TRBV5-1 combines with J gene TRBJ2-1, with 8 bases matching TRBD1. The CDR3 is 14 residues long. The V segment lost 6 bases and the J segment 5 bases; nucleotides outside the gene matches: 7. The germline V gene has CDR1 SGHRS and CDR2 YFSETQ. DNA of the CDR3: TGCGCCAGCACTCCGGGACAGGCGAACAATGAGCAGTTCTTC. Translating gives CASTPGQANNEQFF.

This clone was seen once. V is TRBV3-1 (or the pseudogene TRBV3-2) and J is TRBJ1-3, with 7 bases fitting TRBD1. V was clipped by 0 bases and J by 0 bases; unmatched bases: 2. The CDR3 totals 16 residues. CDR1 and CDR2 from the germline V gene are LGHDT and YNNKEL (reference sequence). CDR3 residues: CASSQDRQGSGNTIYF. CDR3 sequence (DNA): TGTGCCAGCAGCCAAGATCGACAGGGCTCTGGAAACACCATATATTTT.

The chain carries TRBV11-1 and TRBJ1-1; 7 nucleotides align to TRBD1. V trimming: 4 bases; J trimming: 4 bases; junction bases outside the gene matches: 6. The CDR3 spans 14 residues. Germline V gives CDR1 SGHAT, CDR2 FQDESV (reference sequence). DNA for the CDR3: TGTGCCAGCAGCTATCGACAGGGAACCACTGAAGCTTTCTTT. It translates to CASSYRQGTTEAFF.

This chain joins TRBV25-1 and TRBJ2-7; tentatively, D is TRBD2 (7 bases). Trimming took 5 bases from V and 3 from J, leaving 23 bases between them. This CDR3 spans 17 amino acids. The germline CDR1 and CDR2 sequences are MGHDK and SYGVNS. CDR3 protein: CASSRGRRGGICYEQYF. CDR3 nucleotides: TGTGCCAGCAGTCGGGGGCGTCGCGGGGGCATTTGCTACGAGCAGTACTTC.

This CDR3 reads CAWSTGHATNEKLFF. The DNA of the CDR3 is TGTGCCTGGAGTACGGGACACGCAACTAATGAAAAACTGTTTTTT. The genes are TRBV30 and TRBJ1-4, with a weak D call TRBD1 (6 bases). The CDR3 spans 15 residues. The V and J ends lost 2 bases and 0 bases respectively, with 10 bases between them. CDR1 is GTSNPN and CDR2 is SVGIG in the germline V gene (reference sequence). The entire variable domain, with the rest obtained from reference TRBV30 and TRBJ1-4, is as follows: SQTIHQWPATLVQPVGSPLSLECTVEGTSNPNLYWYRQAAGRGLQLLFYSVGIGQISSEVPQNLSASRPQDRQFILSSKKLLLSDSGFYLCAWSTGHATNEKLFFGSGTQLSVL.

The V and J genes are TRBV11-3 and TRBJ1-2; TRBD1 might be the D (5 bases). Germline-derived CDR1 and CDR2 are SGHNT and YENEEA. Trimming removed 0 bases at V and 3 bases at J, with 14 bases between. The CDR3 extends over 16 amino acids. The CDR3 reads CASSLDPAGRHYGYTF. CDR3 DNA: TGTGCCAGCAGCTTAGACCCAGCAGGGCGGCACTATGGCTACACCTTC.

The genes are TRBV24-1 and TRBJ2-1, with D maybe TRBD1 (6 bases). Trimming left V 7 bases short and J 0 bases short, with 9 bases between. This CDR3 has 14 amino acids. The germline CDR1 and CDR2 sequences are KGHDR and SFDVKD. In DNA form, the CDR3 reads TGTGCCACCAGCGGGACATACTCCTACAATGAGCAGTTCTTC. This translates into CATSGTYSYNEQFF.

The chain has TRBV3-1 (or the pseudogene TRBV3-2) and TRBJ1-4; maybe TRBD1 (6 bases). This CDR3 spans 13 amino acids. CDR1 and CDR2 (germline): LGHDT, YNNKEL (reference sequence). Between the trimmed V and J ends, which lost 3 bases and 12 bases, there was a span of 14 bases. Here the CDR3 DNA reads TGTGCCAGCAGCCAGGGGGGCAGTGATGAACTGTTTTTT. Its protein product is CASSQGGSDELFF.

The rearrangement links TRBV6-6 to TRBJ2-3; 9 bases fit TRBD1. Germline values: CDR1 MNHNY, CDR2 SVGAGI (reference sequence). The junction had 3 bases not matched to a gene; V was cut back by 4 bases and J by 4 bases. This CDR3 has 14 amino acids. CDR3 coding DNA: TGTGCCAGCAGTTCCCGACAGGGGGCAGATACGCAGTATTTT. Translation gives CASSSRQGADTQYF.

The gene calls are TRBV18 and TRBJ1-2, with D possibly TRBD1 on 5 matching bases. Trimming removed 6 bases at V and 8 bases at J, with 16 bases between. Germline V gene data show CDR1 as KGHSH and CDR2 as LQKENI. This CDR3 spans 13 amino acids. The CDR3 coding sequence is TGTGCCAGCTCCTTCGGCGGGGCGGGAGGCTACACCTTC. Residues: CASSFGGAGGYTF.

The chain employs TRBV5-1 and TRBJ1-2, with D maybe TRBD1 (5 bases). V dropped 4 bases and J dropped 0 bases, with 10 bases sitting between them. The CDR3 is made up of 14 amino acids. CDR1 and CDR2 from the germline V gene are SGHRS and YFSETQ. The CDR3 here is CASSPGGTNYGYTF. DNA for the CDR3: TGCGCCAGCAGCCCTGGGGGGACTAACTATGGCTACACCTTC.

The chain employs TRBV2 and TRBJ2-5; D remains unclear. V lost 7 bases, J lost 2 bases, and 14 bases lay in between. Germline CDR1 is SNHLY and CDR2 is FYNNEI. CDR3 length equals 14 residues. CDR3 coding DNA: TGTGCCAGCACAATGCTTGACTTACAAGAGACCCAGTACTTC. This codes for CASTMLDLQETQYF.

The V and J genes are TRBV11-2 and TRBJ1-5, with D unresolved. V was cut by 5 bases and J by 4 bases, with 9 bases left in between. The germline gives CDR1 SGHAT, CDR2 FQNNGV. The CDR3 runs 13 residues. CDR3 sequence (DNA): TGTGCCAGCAGCACTACGGGAAATCAGCCCCAGCATTTT. Translating it yields CASSTTGNQPQHF.

V and J are TRBV3-1 (or the pseudogene TRBV3-2) and TRBJ1-5, with TRBD1 identical over 11 bases. The CDR3 sequence is 15 residues long. CDR1 is LGHDT and CDR2 is YNNKEL in the germline V gene (reference sequence). V dropped 4 bases and J dropped 4; count of bases not matched to a gene: 3. The CDR3 DNA reads as TGTGCCAGCAGCCGAGGGACAGGGGGGAATCAGCCCCAGCATTTT. Translated, it gives CASSRGTGGNQPQHF.

This clone has a single count. The V call is TRBV19, the J call TRBJ2-7, with 8 bases lining up with TRBD1. The CDR3 consists of 15 residues. V gave up 2 bases and J gave up 4 bases; unmatched junction bases: 7. Per the germline V gene, CDR1 is LNHDA and CDR2 is SQIVND (reference sequence). This chain's CDR3 is CASSILAGGSYEQYF. The CDR3 DNA reads TGTGCCAGTAGTATATTGGCAGGGGGCTCTTACGAGCAGTACTTC.

As concerns this clone: Other nucleotide sequences from this sample produce the same CDR3. V is TRBV6-2 or TRBV6-3 and J is TRBJ1-5; TRBD1 is a possible D gene (5 bases). CDR1 MNHEY and CDR2 SVGEGT come from the germline V gene. V was cut by 2 bases and J by 4 bases, with 9 bases left in between. The CDR3 is made up of 14 amino acids. DNA for the CDR3: TGTGCCAGCAGTTACGGGGGGGGGAATCAGCCCCAGCATTTT. This sequence encodes CASSYGGGNQPQHF.

The V call is TRBV2, the J call TRBJ2-7, with 8 bases matching TRBD1. The CDR3 is 13 residues long. Looked up from germline, CDR1 is SNHLY and CDR2 is FYNNEI. With 5 bases clipped from V and 4 bases from J, the junction kept 4 bases outside the gene matches. The chain's CDR3 is CASSSYRGYEQYF. In nucleotides, the CDR3 is TGTGCCAGCAGTTCGTACAGGGGGTACGAGCAGTACTTC.